This T cell receptor beta chain originates from a study of PD-L1 blockade in urothelial cancer. Study overall: Blood was subjected to analysis at 3 weeks (second dose) and 6 weeks following treatment start. A median blood sample held 141,255 T cells and around 80,000 unique TCRs.

Noted time point: peripheral blood 6 weeks after treatment start. Individual patients had between 1 and 8 samples, taken pretreatment and on-treatment. TCR analog templates of synthetic origin were spiked into each PCR. Sequencing was performed with immunoSEQ multiplex PCR; in TCRdb, only in-frame clones are kept and a portion is missing. The sample includes 100,000 to 150,000 clones, around 88% of them seen just once. Trimming removed 0 bases from V and 10 bases from J, with 13 bases in between. This CDR3 comprises 14 residues. Germline CDR1 LGHNA, CDR2 YNFKEQ. V and J are TRBV4-2 and TRBJ1-5; no clear D. Sequencing used PBMCs, obtained around atezolizumab (anti-PD-L1) treatment. This receptor was obtained from a man aged 45-65 years with urothelial cancer. CDR3: CASSQDSGGGPQHF. CDR3 sequence (DNA): TGTGCCAGCAGCCAAGATAGTGGAGGAGGCCCCCAGCATTTT.